The clone carrying this T cell receptor (beta chain) has a handful of counts. Its antigen is not known. This sample was included in a study of T cells in Graves' hyperthyroidism and ophthalmopathy. The TCR beta CDR3 regions underwent amplification using RNA transcripts as the source. Using the HTBI primer set, a first-round RT-PCR was run on the TCR CDR3. TCRdb recomputed calls from the multiplex PCR reads with MiXCR, one row per CDR3 protein. Found here are roughly 660,000 distinct CDR3 sequences, around 16% of them singletons; the top ten hold roughly a sixth. Uncontrolled infection, other autoimmune disease, pregnancy or lactation excluded patients. V lost 0 bases, J lost 0 bases, and 2 bases stayed unmatched. Germline CDR1 DFQATT, CDR2 SNEGSKA (reference sequence). The CDR3 covers 16 residues. Study-wide points: Blood also showed most of the thyroid clonotypes that were expanded above 0.001.

The specimen was blood. V gene TRBV20-1 combines with J gene TRBJ2-3; 11 nucleotides agree with TRBD2. This TCR was sampled from a man in his forties or fifties with Graves' hyperthyroidism. The CDR3 is CSAREGTSGSTDTQYF. The CDR3 nucleotides read TGCAGTGCTAGAGAAGGGACTAGCGGAAGCACAGATACGCAGTATTTT.